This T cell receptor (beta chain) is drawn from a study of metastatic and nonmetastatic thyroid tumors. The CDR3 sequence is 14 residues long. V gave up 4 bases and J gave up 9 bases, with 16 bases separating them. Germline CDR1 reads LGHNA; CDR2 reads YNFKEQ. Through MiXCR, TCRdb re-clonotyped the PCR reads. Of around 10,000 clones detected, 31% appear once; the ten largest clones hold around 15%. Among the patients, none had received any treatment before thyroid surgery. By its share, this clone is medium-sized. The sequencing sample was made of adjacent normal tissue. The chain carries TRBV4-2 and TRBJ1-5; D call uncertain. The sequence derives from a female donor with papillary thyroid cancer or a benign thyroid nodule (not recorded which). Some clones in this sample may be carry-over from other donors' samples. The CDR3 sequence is CASSPRTGEVPQHF. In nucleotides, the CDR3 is TGTGCCAGCAGCCCGAGGACCGGGGAGGTGCCCCAGCATTTT.